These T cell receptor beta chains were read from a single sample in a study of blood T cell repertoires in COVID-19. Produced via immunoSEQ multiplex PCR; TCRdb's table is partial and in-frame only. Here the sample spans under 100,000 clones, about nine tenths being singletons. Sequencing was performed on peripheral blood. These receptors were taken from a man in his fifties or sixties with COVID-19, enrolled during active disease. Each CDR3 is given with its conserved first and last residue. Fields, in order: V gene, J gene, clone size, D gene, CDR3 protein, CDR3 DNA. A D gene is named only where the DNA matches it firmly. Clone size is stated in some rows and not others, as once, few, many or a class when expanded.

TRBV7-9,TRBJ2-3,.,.,CASSLVADPSTDTQYF,TGTGCCAGCAGCTTAGTAGCGGACCCGAGCACAGATACGCAGTATTTT
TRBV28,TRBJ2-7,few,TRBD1,CASSFDGTGDAEQYF,TGTGCCAGCAGTTTTGACGGGACAGGGGATGCCGAGCAGTACTTC
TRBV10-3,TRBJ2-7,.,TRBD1,CAISDERTGPYEQYF,TGTGCCATCAGTGACGAAAGGACAGGACCCTACGAGCAGTACTTC
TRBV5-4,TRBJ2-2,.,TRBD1,CASSSGQVTGELFF,TGTGCCAGCAGCTCGGGACAGGTGACCGGGGAGCTGTTTTTT
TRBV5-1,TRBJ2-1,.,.,CASSLGREFYEQFF,TGCGCCAGCAGCTTGGGGCGGGAATTTTATGAGCAGTTCTTC
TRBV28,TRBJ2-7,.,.,CASSKRQTAYEQYF,TGTGCCAGCAGTAAAAGACAGACAGCCTACGAGCAGTACTTC
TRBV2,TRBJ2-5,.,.,CASSVDRPQETQYF,TGTGCCAGCAGCGTCGACAGGCCCCAAGAGACCCAGTACTTC
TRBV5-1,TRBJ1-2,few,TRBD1,CASSSRTGEHGYTF,TGCGCCAGCAGCTCCCGGACAGGGGAACATGGCTACACCTTC
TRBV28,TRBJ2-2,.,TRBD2,CASSVPRESGTGELFF,TGTGCCAGCAGCGTTCCGCGGGAGTCGGGAACCGGGGAGCTGTTTTTT
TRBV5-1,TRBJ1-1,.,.,CASSLYMNTEAFF,TGCGCCAGCAGCTTGTACATGAACACTGAAGCTTTCTTT
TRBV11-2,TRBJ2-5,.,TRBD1,CASSPMGQGGTQYF,TGTGCCAGCAGCCCGATGGGACAGGGGGGGACCCAGTACTTC
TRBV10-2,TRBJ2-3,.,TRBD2,CASGTRGGDTDTQYF,TGCGCCAGCGGGACCCGGGGAGGGGACACAGATACGCAGTATTTT
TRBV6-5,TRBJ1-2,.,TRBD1,CASSGDSNYGYTF,TGTGCCAGCAGCGGGGACAGTAACTATGGCTACACCTTC
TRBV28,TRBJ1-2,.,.,CASSQPTGTPYGYTF,TGTGCCAGCAGCCAACCAACCGGGACACCCTATGGCTACACCTTC
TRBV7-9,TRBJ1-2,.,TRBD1,CASSGTDNYGYTF,TGTGCCAGCAGCGGGACAGATAACTATGGCTACACCTTC
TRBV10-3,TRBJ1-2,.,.,CAISPSGEDGYTF,TGTGCCATCAGTCCCTCCGGGGAGGATGGCTACACCTTC
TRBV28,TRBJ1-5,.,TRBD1,CASNLRDRGDQPQHF,TGTGCCAGCAACCTCCGGGACAGGGGGGACCAGCCCCAGCATTTT
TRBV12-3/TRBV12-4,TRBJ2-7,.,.,CASSRETYEQYF,TGTGCCAGCAGTCGGGAAACATACGAGCAGTACTTC
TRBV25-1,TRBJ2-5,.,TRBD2,CASTPREGQETQYF,TGTGCCAGCACCCCCAGGGAGGGGCAAGAGACCCAGTACTTC
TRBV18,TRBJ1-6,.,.,CASSPVSVGVPDSLHF,TGTGCCAGCTCACCAGTTTCAGTAGGGGTTCCGGATTCCCTCCACTTT
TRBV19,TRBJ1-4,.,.,CASSLPGYSNEKLFF,TGTGCCAGTAGTTTACCAGGGTATTCTAATGAAAAACTGTTTTTT
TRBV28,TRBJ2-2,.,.,CASTSRTGELFF,TGTGCCAGCACCTCCCGCACCGGGGAGCTGTTTTTT
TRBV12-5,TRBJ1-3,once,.,CASGLVRVSGNTIYF,TGTGCTAGTGGTTTGGTACGAGTCTCTGGAAACACCATATATTTT
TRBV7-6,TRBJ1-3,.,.,CASSLLQVSGNTIYF,TGTGCCAGCAGCCTATTGCAGGTCTCTGGAAACACCATATATTTT
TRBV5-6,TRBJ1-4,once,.,CASSLVGRDNEKLFF,TGTGCCAGCAGCTTAGTGGGCAGGGATAATGAAAAACTGTTTTTT
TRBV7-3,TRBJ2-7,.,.,CASSPRGTELLREQYF,TGTGCCAGCAGCCCTCGCGGGACGGAGCTTTTGCGGGAGCAGTACTTC
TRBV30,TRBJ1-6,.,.,CAWGRDWSPLHF,TGTGCCTGGGGAAGGGACTGGTCACCCCTCCACTTT
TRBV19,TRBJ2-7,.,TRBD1,CASSPPGQSSYEQYF,TGTGCCAGTAGCCCCCCGGGACAGAGCTCCTACGAGCAGTACTTC
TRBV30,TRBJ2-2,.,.,CAWSQQENTGELFF,TGTGCCTGGAGCCAACAGGAGAACACCGGGGAGCTGTTTTTT
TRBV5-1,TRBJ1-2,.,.,CASSPNSPGQLYGYTF,TGCGCCAGCAGCCCAAACAGTCCTGGACAGCTCTATGGCTACACCTTC
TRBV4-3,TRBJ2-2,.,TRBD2,CASSLAGGKDGGELFF,TGCGCCAGCAGCCTAGCGGGAGGGAAGGATGGCGGGGAGCTGTTTTTT
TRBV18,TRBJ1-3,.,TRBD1,CASSPMTGLTSGNTIYF,TGTGCCAGCTCACCCATGACAGGGTTAACCTCTGGAAACACCATATATTTT
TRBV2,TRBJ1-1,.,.,CASSGLEMTEAFF,TGTGCCAGCAGTGGCCTCGAGATGACTGAAGCTTTCTTT
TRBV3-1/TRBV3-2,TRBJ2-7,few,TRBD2,CASSLAGGVSYEQYF,TGTGCCAGCAGCCTAGCGGGAGGGGTCTCCTACGAGCAGTACTTC
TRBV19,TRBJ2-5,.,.,CASSISGGQETQYF,TGTGCCAGTAGTATCTCTGGGGGGCAAGAGACCCAGTACTTC
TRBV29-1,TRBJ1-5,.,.,CSVGHPGGQPQHF,TGCAGCGTTGGGCACCCGGGAGGCCAGCCCCAGCATTTT
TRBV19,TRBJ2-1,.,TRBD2,CASSPGLAGLYEQFF,TGTGCCAGTAGCCCAGGACTAGCGGGACTTTATGAGCAGTTCTTC
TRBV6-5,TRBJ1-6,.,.,CASSSPDSNNSPLHF,TGTGCCAGCAGTTCCCCGGACTCCAATAATTCACCCCTCCACTTT
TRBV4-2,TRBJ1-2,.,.,CASSQDRRGLHYGYTF,TGTGCCAGCAGCCAAGATAGGAGAGGCCTGCACTATGGCTACACCTTC
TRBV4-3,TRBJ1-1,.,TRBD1,CASSQDRAGGDTEAFF,TGCGCCAGCAGCCAAGACAGGGCAGGGGGAGACACTGAAGCTTTCTTT
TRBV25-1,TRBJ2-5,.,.,CASSEYGRGQETQYF,TGTGCCAGCAGTGAATACGGCAGAGGTCAAGAGACCCAGTACTTC
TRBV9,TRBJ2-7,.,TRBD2,CASSPSGSSYEQYF,TGTGCCAGCAGCCCCAGCGGGAGCTCCTACGAGCAGTACTTC
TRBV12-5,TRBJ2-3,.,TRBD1,CASGLVVQGVDTQYF,TGTGCTAGTGGTTTGGTTGTACAGGGGGTTGATACGCAGTATTTT
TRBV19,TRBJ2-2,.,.,CASNLQGTGELFF,TGTGCCAGTAATCTACAGGGAACCGGGGAGCTGTTTTTT
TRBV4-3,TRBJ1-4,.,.,CASSLWTDREKLFF,TGCGCCAGCAGCCTTTGGACAGATCGCGAAAAACTGTTTTTT
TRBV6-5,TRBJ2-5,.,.,CASSYRTTEETQYF,TGTGCCAGCAGTTACAGGACTACAGAAGAGACCCAGTACTTC